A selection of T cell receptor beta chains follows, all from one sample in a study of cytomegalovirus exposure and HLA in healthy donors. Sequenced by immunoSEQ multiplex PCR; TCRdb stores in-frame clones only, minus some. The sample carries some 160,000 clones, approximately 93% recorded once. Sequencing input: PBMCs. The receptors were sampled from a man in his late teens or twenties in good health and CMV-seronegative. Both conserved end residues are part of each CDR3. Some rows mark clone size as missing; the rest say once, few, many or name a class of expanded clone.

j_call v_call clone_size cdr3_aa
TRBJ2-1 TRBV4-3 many CASSQRTSDYNEQFF
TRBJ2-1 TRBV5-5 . CASSTGGISSYNEQFF
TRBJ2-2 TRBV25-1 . CASSAMTGGDTGELFF
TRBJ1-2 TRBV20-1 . CSANTIYGYTF
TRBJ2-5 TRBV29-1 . CSVAAGGFGETQYF
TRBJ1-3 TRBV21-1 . CASSHGEGARPSGNTIYF
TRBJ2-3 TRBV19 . CASSPLAGYTDTQYF
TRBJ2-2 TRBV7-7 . CASSEALAGSTGELFF
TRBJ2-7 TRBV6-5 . CASSYRGSGSYEQYF
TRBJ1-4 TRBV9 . CASSGGRGNEKLFF
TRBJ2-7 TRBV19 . CASSIDRQREQYF
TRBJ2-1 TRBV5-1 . CASSLTSGGAYNEQFF
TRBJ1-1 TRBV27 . CASSTGNTEAFF
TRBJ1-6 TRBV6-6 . CASSPLRDSPLHF
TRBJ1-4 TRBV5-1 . CASSIGTPPNEKLFF